This T cell receptor beta chain was sequenced in a study of STAT5B mutations in CD4+ large granular lymphocyte leukemia. Regarding the study as a whole: Main leukemic clonotypes were patient-specific, but approximately 27% appeared at low frequency elsewhere. Without HLA matching, higher CD4+ than CD8+ T-LGLL clonality could reflect small sample size.

This clone was counted between two and nine times. The antigen is not known. The V gene's germline CDR1 is GTSNPN and CDR2 SVGIG (reference sequence). The CDR3 spans 13 residues. Germline trimming cut 1 base from V and 7 bases from J; bases unmatched to any gene: 4. Buffy coats from healthy blood donors served as controls. Sequencing was at survey level. The table came from immunoSEQ multiplex PCR; TCRdb's copy has only in-frame clones and leaves some out. The sample lists 35,000 or so clones, 69% occurring once. The source material was CD4+ T cells from blood buffy coats. This TCR was recovered from a human donor in good health. The chain links TRBV30 to TRBJ2-3; 8 bases are a match to TRBD2. The CDR3: CAWSAGGLNTQYF. The CDR3 DNA reads TGTGCCTGGAGTGCGGGGGGGCTAAATACGCAGTATTTT.